This T cell receptor (beta chain) was sequenced in a study of T cells in Graves' hyperthyroidism and ophthalmopathy. Study context: Peripheral blood specimens were obtained at initial diagnosis, prior to any treatment. Overall study results and limits: Ophthalmopathy was separated from stable hyperthyroidism by a 13 V-J model.

The CDR3 spans 14 residues. Trimming removed 6 bases from V and 1 base from J, with 9 bases in between. In germline, CDR1 is SNHLY, CDR2 FYNNEI. Using RNA transcripts as the source, TCR beta CDR3 regions were amplified. When the TCR CDR3 underwent first-round RT-PCR, the HTBI primer set was used. TCRdb fed the multiplex PCR reads into MiXCR, producing one record per CDR3 protein. This table holds 450,000 to 600,000 distinct CDR3 sequences, just under 20% found once. The sample holds many counts of this clonotype. Its antigen is not known. This clonotype was obtained from a man aged 40-49 years with Graves' ophthalmopathy. The chain links TRBV2 to TRBJ1-4; D is unclear. The specimen was blood. The CDR3 DNA reads as TGTGCCAGCAGCCCCACAGTAACTAATGAAAAACTGTTTTTT. It specifies CASSPTVTNEKLFF.